This record covers a single TCR beta chain. In the source study's methods: Quantification of nucleated cells was approximated via reference gene primer amplification. Here immunoSEQ multiplex PCR was the method, and the copy in TCRdb shows in-frame clones only, minus some. That table furnishes V, J and clone size, whereas the DNA furnished D and trimming. The repertoire holds about 86,000 clones, approximately 80% seen once, with roughly a third in the top ten. This sample was taken from a study of blood T cell repertoires in COVID-19. Study context: In each case, the material was cDNA or gDNA derived from T cells, B-cell-depleted T cells, or PBMCs.

The CDR3 spans 13 residues. V was clipped by 6 bases and J by 5 bases, with 11 bases between them. The germline gives CDR1 MNHEY, CDR2 SVGAGI. The chain has TRBV6-5 and TRBJ2-1; possibly TRBD2 for D (6 bases). Specimen: peripheral blood. This clonotype was obtained from a woman of 80 years or more with active or convalescent COVID-19. CDR3: CASSGLRNNEQFF. The CDR3 nucleotides read TGTGCCAGCAGCGGACTACGCAACAATGAGCAGTTCTTC.